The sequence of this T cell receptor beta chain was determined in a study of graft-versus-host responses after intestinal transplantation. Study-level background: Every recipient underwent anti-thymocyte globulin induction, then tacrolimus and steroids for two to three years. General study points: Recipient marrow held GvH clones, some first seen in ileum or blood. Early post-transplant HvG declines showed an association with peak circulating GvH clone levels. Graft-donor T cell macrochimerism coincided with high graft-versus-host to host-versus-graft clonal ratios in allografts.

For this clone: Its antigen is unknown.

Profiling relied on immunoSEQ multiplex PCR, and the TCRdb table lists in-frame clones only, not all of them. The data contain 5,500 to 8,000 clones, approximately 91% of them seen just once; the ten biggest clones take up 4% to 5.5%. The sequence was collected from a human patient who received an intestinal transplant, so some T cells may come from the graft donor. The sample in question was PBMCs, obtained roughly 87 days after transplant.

CDR3 loop: CASCPDSLSYEQYF. The CDR3, as DNA: TGTGCCAGCTGTCCGGACAGCCTTTCCTACGAGCAGTACTTC. The rearrangement uses TRBV28 and TRBJ2-7, with a possible D match to TRBD1 (6 bases). Germline V CDR1 and CDR2: MDHEN, SYDVKM. CDR3 length: 14 residues. With 8 bases removed from V and 1 base from J, the gap between germline ends came to 15 bases.